This T cell receptor (beta chain) was retrieved from a study of blood T cell repertoires in COVID-19. Study-level information: The analysed material was cDNA or gDNA that came from T cells, B-cell-depleted T cells, or PBMCs.

Profiling relied on immunoSEQ multiplex PCR, and the TCRdb table lists in-frame clones only, not all of them. Among 250,000 to 350,000 clones listed, around nine tenths were seen once. This clonotype was obtained from a woman aged 60 to 75 with acute or convalescent COVID-19. Specimen: peripheral blood.

This CDR3 is CASSYGTSPANTEAFF. The CDR3 DNA reads TGTGCCAGCAGCTACGGGACATCCCCCGCGAACACTGAAGCTTTCTTT. The J gene is TRBJ1-1, the V gene TRBV7-6, with a possible D match to TRBD1 (6 bases). The CDR3 has 16 residues. Germline assignment: CDR1 SGHVS and CDR2 FNYEAQ. Trimming cost V 4 bases and J 1 base, with 16 bases left between them.